The sample holds a few counts of the clone carrying this T cell receptor (beta chain). The data were obtained in a study of shared clonotypes between healthy human individuals. The study enrolled healthy HIV-negative adults without recent acute infections or vaccinations as donors. There are 15 residues in the CDR3. CDR1 LNHDA and CDR2 SQIVND come from the germline V gene (reference sequence). Trimming cost V 8 bases and J 7 bases, with 20 bases left between them. Profiled with immunoSEQ multiplex PCR; TCRdb holds only in-frame clones, not every one. The sample has 600,000 to 800,000 clones; just under 75% are singletons.

The material sequenced was memory CD4+ T cells sorted from blood. Specified subset: CD45RA-negative fraction. The genes are TRBV19 and TRBJ2-2; TRBD2 is a possible D gene (6 bases). This sequence was found in a woman aged 25-40 years in good health. CDR3: CASGAGTNAYGELFF. CDR3 nucleotide sequence: TGTGCCAGTGGGGCGGGAACTAATGCATACGGGGAGCTGTTTTTT.